These T cell receptor beta chains were read from a single sample in a study of blood T cell repertoires in COVID-19. The repertoire was sequenced with immunoSEQ multiplex PCR; TCRdb's copy has only in-frame clones and lacks some. The repertoire holds approximately 280,000 clones, with approximately 89% as singletons. Sequencing used PBMCs or T cells enriched from blood (not recorded which). All receptors derive from a woman aged 60-75 years who had recovered from COVID-19. Each CDR3 is given with its conserved first and last residue. A D gene is named only where the DNA matches it firmly. Part of the rows lack a size; the others show once, few, many or a class for expanded clones.

D gene	V gene	clone size	J gene	CDR3 protein	CDR3 DNA
TRBD1	TRBV28	.	TRBJ1-2	CASSTGQGLYGYTF	TGTGCCAGCAGTACCGGACAGGGGCTCTATGGCTACACCTTC
.	TRBV7-2	.	TRBJ1-5	CASSPGRASNQPQHF	TGTGCCAGCAGCCCTGGCAGGGCTTCCAATCAGCCCCAGCATTTT
.	TRBV20-1	.	TRBJ1-5	CSASSKRASNDNQPQHF	TGCAGTGCTAGTTCCAAGCGGGCATCTAACGACAATCAGCCCCAGCATTTT
TRBD1	TRBV14	.	TRBJ2-7	CASSRGQGAYEQYF	TGTGCCAGCAGCCGCGGACAGGGGGCCTACGAGCAGTACTTC
TRBD2	TRBV9	.	TRBJ2-1	CASSVVLLAGLGEQFF	TGTGCCAGCAGCGTGGTATTACTAGCGGGATTGGGTGAGCAGTTCTTC
.	TRBV7-2	few	TRBJ2-3	CASSFGPADTQYF	TGTGCCAGCAGCTTTGGCCCCGCAGATACGCAGTATTTT
.	TRBV19	.	TRBJ2-1	CASSPVLSNEQFF	TGTGCCAGTAGCCCGGTTCTCTCCAATGAGCAGTTCTTC
.	TRBV30	.	TRBJ1-3	CAWSARRANTIYF	TGTGCCTGGAGTGCTCGCAGGGCGAACACCATATATTTT
.	TRBV29-1	.	TRBJ1-1	CSVGGAGVGAFF	TGCAGCGTTGGAGGGGCGGGGGTTGGAGCTTTCTTT
.	TRBV6-5	.	TRBJ1-2	CASTTGTIYGYTF	TGTGCCAGCACGACGGGGACAATCTATGGCTACACCTTC
TRBD1	TRBV2	.	TRBJ1-2	CASRDSPYGYTF	TGTGCCAGCCGGGACAGCCCTTATGGCTACACCTTC
.	TRBV12-3/TRBV12-4	.	TRBJ2-4	CASSTSGANIQYF	TGTGCCAGCAGTACCTCAGGGGCAAACATTCAGTACTTC
TRBD1	TRBV5-5	.	TRBJ1-1	CASSWDRVNTEAFF	TGTGCCAGCAGCTGGGACAGGGTAAACACTGAAGCTTTCTTT
TRBD2	TRBV27	once	TRBJ2-1	CASSLTFWVAGGPENYNEQFF	TGTGCCAGCAGCCTCACCTTCTGGGTAGCGGGAGGGCCGGAAAATTACAATGAGCAGTTCTTC
TRBD1	TRBV11-1	.	TRBJ1-2	CASSSRQGGYGYTF	TGTGCCAGCAGCTCACGACAGGGCGGCTATGGCTACACCTTC
.	TRBV6-1	.	TRBJ1-3	CASSEVAGIHSGNTIYF	TGTGCCAGCAGTGAAGTCGCAGGGATTCACTCTGGAAACACCATATATTTT
.	TRBV28	.	TRBJ2-2	CASKPWSDYTGELFF	TGTGCCAGCAAACCATGGAGCGACTACACCGGGGAGCTGTTTTTT
.	TRBV18	few	TRBJ1-2	CASSAEDSNGYTF	TGTGCCAGCTCCGCGGAGGACAGTAACGGCTACACCTTC
.	TRBV7-2	.	TRBJ1-5	CASSPTGQLTPNQPQHF	TGTGCCAGCAGCCCCACCGGACAGTTGACACCCAATCAGCCCCAGCATTTT
TRBD1	TRBV30	few	TRBJ2-5	CAWSGTGGETQYF	TGTGCCTGGAGCGGGACAGGGGGAGAGACCCAGTACTTC
TRBD1	TRBV6-5	.	TRBJ1-2	CASSYSTGDYGYTF	TGTGCCAGCAGTTACTCAACAGGGGACTATGGCTACACCTTC
.	TRBV28	.	TRBJ1-3	CATTSGGYGSGNTIYF	TGTGCCACCACGAGTGGGGGCTATGGCTCTGGAAACACCATATATTTT
.	TRBV29-1	.	TRBJ1-4	CSVVARGEKLFF	TGCAGCGTCGTAGCTCGGGGGGAAAAACTGTTTTTT
.	TRBV27	.	TRBJ1-6	CASSFYQDSPLHF	TGTGCCAGCAGTTTCTACCAAGATTCACCCCTCCACTTT
.	TRBV18	.	TRBJ1-2	CASSPPVGYFGYTF	TGTGCCAGCTCACCGCCTGTCGGGTATTTTGGCTACACCTTC
TRBD1	TRBV28	.	TRBJ2-5	CASTLQDRGGRETQYF	TGTGCCAGCACCCTTCAAGACAGGGGTGGGAGGGAGACCCAGTACTTC
.	TRBV10-1	.	TRBJ1-6	CASSETGFGSPLHF	TGCGCCAGCAGCGAAACAGGGTTTGGTTCACCCCTCCACTTT
.	TRBV27	.	TRBJ1-1	CASRREAEAFF	TGTGCCAGCAGACGAGAGGCCGAAGCTTTCTTT
.	TRBV6-5	once	TRBJ1-1	CASRPGQGNTEAFF	TGTGCCAGCAGACCAGGTCAGGGGAACACTGAAGCTTTCTTT
.	TRBV12-5	.	TRBJ2-3	CASGHRDTQYF	TGTGCTAGTGGTCACAGAGATACGCAGTATTTT
TRBD1	TRBV30	.	TRBJ1-2	CAWSGQGPAWAVRDHRGYTF	TGTGCCTGGAGTGGACAGGGGCCGGCTTGGGCCGTCAGGGATCATCGTGGCTACACCTTC
TRBD2	TRBV24-1	.	TRBJ2-1	CATSNSGSPGGNEQFF	TGTGCCACCAGTAATAGCGGGTCCCCTGGAGGCAATGAGCAGTTCTTC
.	TRBV6-1	.	TRBJ2-5	CASSESPAQYF	TGTGCCAGCAGTGAAAGTCCGGCCCAGTACTTC
.	TRBV5-1	.	TRBJ1-5	CASRPDLTDQPQHF	TGCGCCAGCAGGCCGGACTTAACCGATCAGCCCCAGCATTTT
.	TRBV27	.	TRBJ1-3	CASSPWHNSGNTIYF	TGTGCCAGCAGCCCGTGGCATAACTCTGGAAACACCATATATTTT
.	TRBV5-8	.	TRBJ1-1	CASSWPGGRRPEAFF	TGTGCCAGCAGCTGGCCGGGCGGGCGAAGGCCTGAAGCTTTCTTT
TRBD2	TRBV11-3	.	TRBJ2-1	CASSPGTSGGNEQFF	TGTGCCAGCAGCCCGGGGACTAGCGGGGGTAATGAGCAGTTCTTC
.	TRBV18	.	TRBJ2-1	CASSPFRADNEQFF	TGTGCCAGCTCACCCTTCAGGGCGGACAATGAGCAGTTCTTC
.	TRBV28	.	TRBJ2-7	CASSPKGIYEQYF	TGTGCCAGCAGTCCCAAGGGGATCTACGAGCAGTACTTC
TRBD1	TRBV6-1	.	TRBJ1-2	CASSEAPGQGNYGYTF	TGTGCCAGCAGTGAAGCCCCGGGACAGGGGAACTATGGCTACACCTTC
.	TRBV30	once	TRBJ1-1	CASQSRSQGKTEAFF	TGTGCCTCCCAGTCCAGGTCCCAGGGGAAGACTGAAGCTTTCTTT